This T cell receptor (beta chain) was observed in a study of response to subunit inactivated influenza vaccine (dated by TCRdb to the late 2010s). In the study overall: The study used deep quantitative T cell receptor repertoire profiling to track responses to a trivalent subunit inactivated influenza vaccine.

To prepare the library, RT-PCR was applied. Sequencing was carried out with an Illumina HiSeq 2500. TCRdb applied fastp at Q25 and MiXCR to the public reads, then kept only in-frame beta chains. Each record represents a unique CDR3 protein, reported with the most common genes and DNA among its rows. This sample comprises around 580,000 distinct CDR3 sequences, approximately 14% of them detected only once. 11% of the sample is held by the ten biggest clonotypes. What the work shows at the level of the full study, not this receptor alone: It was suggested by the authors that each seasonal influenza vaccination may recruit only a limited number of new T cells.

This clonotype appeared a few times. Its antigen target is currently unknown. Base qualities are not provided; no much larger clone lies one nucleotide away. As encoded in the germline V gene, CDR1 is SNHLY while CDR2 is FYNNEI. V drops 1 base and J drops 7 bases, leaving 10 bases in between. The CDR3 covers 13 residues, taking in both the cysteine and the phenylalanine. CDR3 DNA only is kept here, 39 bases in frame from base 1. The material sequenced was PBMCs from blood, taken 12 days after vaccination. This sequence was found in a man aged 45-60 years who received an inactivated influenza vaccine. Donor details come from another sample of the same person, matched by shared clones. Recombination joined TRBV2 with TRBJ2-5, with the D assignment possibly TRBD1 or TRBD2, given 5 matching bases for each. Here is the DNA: TGTGCCAGCAGTGAAGATGGGGCGGGGACCCAGTACTTC. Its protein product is CASSEDGAGTQYF.